Listed below are T cell receptor beta chains from one sample, sequenced in a study of blood T cell repertoires in COVID-19. The data were produced by immunoSEQ multiplex PCR, yet TCRdb's version contains in-frame clones alone and is incomplete. This sample has 15,000 to 19,000 clones, with around four fifths found just once. Sequenced material: peripheral blood. All receptors come from a man older than 75 with active or convalescent COVID-19. Both conserved end residues are part of each CDR3. D genes are given only for firm matches. Not all rows give a size; the values are once, few, many and, for expanded clones, a class.

>.|TRBV29-1|.|TRBJ1-3
CSVQQGPISGNTIYF
TGCAGCGTGCAACAGGGTCCAATCTCTGGAAACACCATATATTTT
>.|TRBV7-6|.|TRBJ1-1
CASSLVYPEAFF
TGTGCCAGCAGCTTAGTATATCCTGAAGCTTTCTTT
>.|TRBV5-1|TRBD1|TRBJ1-1
CASSPGQGGTEAFF
TGCGCCAGCAGCCCTGGACAGGGAGGCACTGAAGCTTTCTTT
>.|TRBV19|.|TRBJ2-5
CASSTPGKGETQYF
TGTGCCAGTAGTACCCCAGGGAAAGGAGAGACCCAGTACTTC
>.|TRBV28|.|TRBJ2-1
CASSLVRGGHSYNEQFF
TGTGCCAGCAGTTTAGTTAGAGGGGGACACTCCTACAATGAGCAGTTCTTC
>few|TRBV6-2/TRBV6-3|.|TRBJ2-7
CASSSGQSRQYF
TGTGCCAGCAGCTCCGGACAGTCCCGGCAGTACTTC
>.|TRBV5-1|.|TRBJ2-2
CASSQDSNTGELFF
TGCGCCAGCAGCCAAGACAGTAACACCGGGGAGCTGTTTTTT
>.|TRBV6-1|TRBD1|TRBJ1-4
CASSGIYRGQATNEKLFF
TGTGCCAGCAGTGGTATATACCGCGGACAGGCAACTAATGAAAAACTGTTTTTT
>.|TRBV3-1/TRBV3-2|.|TRBJ1-1
CASSRIRGGTEAFF
TGTGCCAGCAGTCGGATCCGGGGGGGCACTGAAGCTTTCTTT
>.|TRBV11-2|.|TRBJ2-2
CASSLDSGLPGELFF
TGTGCCAGCAGCTTAGATAGCGGATTACCCGGGGAGCTGTTTTTT
>.|TRBV5-1|TRBD1|TRBJ2-2
CASSLPPGTGQPGELFF
TGCGCCAGCAGCTTGCCCCCCGGGACAGGGCAACCCGGGGAGCTGTTTTTT
>.|TRBV5-8|.|TRBJ1-5
CASSYEQGGFNQPQHF
TGTGCCAGCAGCTATGAACAGGGAGGGTTTAATCAGCCCCAGCATTTT
>.|TRBV2|TRBD2|TRBJ2-1
CASRQGLAGAYNEQFF
TGTGCCAGCAGACAAGGACTAGCGGGGGCTTACAATGAGCAGTTCTTC
>.|TRBV5-6|.|TRBJ1-3
CASSEDISGNTIYF
TGTGCCAGCAGCGAGGACATCTCTGGAAACACCATATATTTT
>.|TRBV7-8|TRBD2|TRBJ2-7
CASSFSGGAYEQYF
TGTGCCAGCAGCTTTAGCGGGGGGGCATACGAGCAGTACTTC
>.|TRBV2|.|TRBJ2-3
CASRDYLSTQYF
TGTGCCAGCAGGGACTATCTCTCGACGCAGTATTTT
>few|TRBV10-1|.|TRBJ2-3
CASSQEITDTDTQYF
TGCGCCAGCAGTCAGGAAATAACGGACACAGATACGCAGTATTTT
>.|TRBV5-6|TRBD2|TRBJ2-7
CASSLRSGSTYEQYF
TGTGCCAGCAGCTTGAGGAGCGGGAGTACCTACGAGCAGTACTTC
>few|TRBV29-1|.|TRBJ1-2
CSADPGGGGYTF
TGCAGCGCCGATCCCGGGGGTGGGGGCTACACCTTC
>.|TRBV21-1|.|TRBJ2-1
CASSKAPTSGGASYNEQFF
TGTGCCAGCAGCAAAGCCCCGACTAGCGGGGGGGCTTCCTACAATGAGCAGTTCTTC
>.|TRBV30|TRBD1|TRBJ2-7
CAWERDSYEQYF
TGTGCCTGGGAACGGGACAGCTACGAGCAGTACTTC
>.|TRBV5-1|.|TRBJ2-1
CASSLVWGDYNEQFF
TGCGCCAGCAGCTTGGTTTGGGGGGATTACAATGAGCAGTTCTTC
>.|TRBV14|.|TRBJ1-2
CASSQQALYGYTF
TGTGCCAGCAGCCAGCAGGCGCTCTATGGCTACACCTTC
>.|TRBV6-1|.|TRBJ1-2
CASSETRRSYGYTF
TGTGCCAGCAGTGAGACAAGACGATCCTATGGCTACACCTTC
>.|TRBV20-1|.|TRBJ2-7
CSASTPGGTGYEQYF
TGCAGTGCTAGTACCCCCGGCGGGACTGGCTACGAGCAGTACTTC
>.|TRBV28|TRBD1|TRBJ2-7
CASSGTGGSYEQYF
TGTGCCAGCAGTGGGACAGGGGGATCCTACGAGCAGTACTTC
>.|TRBV2|TRBD1|TRBJ1-2
CASSPTGGGGYTF
TGTGCCAGCAGCCCGACAGGGGGTGGTGGCTACACCTTC
>.|TRBV18|.|TRBJ1-1
CASSPQGPEQGAFF
TGTGCCAGCTCACCACAGGGGCCGGAACAGGGAGCTTTCTTT
>.|TRBV7-3|TRBD2|TRBJ2-3
CASSSTSADTDTQYF
TGTGCCAGCAGCTCCACTAGCGCCGACACAGATACGCAGTATTTT
>.|TRBV6-6|TRBD2|TRBJ2-7
CASSNPGLAIEQYF
TGTGCCAGCAGCAACCCGGGACTAGCGATCGAGCAGTACTTC
>.|TRBV7-3|TRBD2|TRBJ2-3
CASSSGHSGGTDTQYF
TGTGCCAGCAGCTCGGGTCATAGCGGGGGCACAGATACGCAGTATTTT
>.|TRBV30|TRBD1|TRBJ1-1
CAWSQLGQAQAFF
TGTGCCTGGAGTCAACTCGGACAGGCCCAAGCTTTCTTT
>.|TRBV19|.|TRBJ2-2
CASRKDRGDTGELFF
TGTGCCAGTAGAAAGGACCGCGGGGACACCGGGGAGCTGTTTTTT
>few|TRBV15|.|TRBJ2-5
CATSRAVGVQETQYF
TGTGCCACCAGCAGAGCGGTAGGGGTTCAAGAGACCCAGTACTTC
>few|TRBV14|.|TRBJ1-1
CASSRSRWREPAMNTEAFF
TGTGCCAGCAGCCGAAGCCGGTGGAGAGAGCCGGCTATGAACACTGAAGCTTTCTTT
>.|TRBV6-6|.|TRBJ2-7
CAIRTPYPYEQYF
TGTGCCATCCGTACACCTTACCCCTACGAGCAGTACTTC
>.|TRBV3-1/TRBV3-2|TRBD1|TRBJ1-5
CASSQEKGDRAQPQHF
TGTGCCAGCAGCCAAGAGAAAGGAGACAGGGCTCAGCCCCAGCATTTT
>few|TRBV30|.|TRBJ1-1
CAWSDRNTEAFF
TGTGCCTGGAGTGACAGAAACACTGAAGCTTTCTTT
>.|TRBV27|TRBD1|TRBJ2-4
CASSSTGGLNIQYF
TGTGCCAGCAGCTCTACAGGGGGCTTAAACATTCAGTACTTC
>.|TRBV10-2|.|TRBJ2-3
CASSQVGANADTQYF
TGCGCCAGCAGCCAGGTGGGGGCGAACGCAGATACGCAGTATTTT
>.|TRBV2|TRBD1|TRBJ2-7
CASSGLSRGLREQYF
TGTGCCAGCAGTGGTCTGAGCAGGGGGCTCCGCGAGCAGTACTTC
>.|TRBV24-1|.|TRBJ1-1
CATMRGGSNTEAFF
TGTGCCACCATGAGGGGAGGGTCGAACACTGAAGCTTTCTTT
>.|TRBV18|TRBD1|TRBJ1-2
CASSLGQGDGYTF
TGTGCCAGCTCCCTCGGACAGGGGGATGGCTACACCTTC
>once|TRBV12-5|TRBD1|TRBJ1-4
CASGSGQAIGEKLFF
TGTGCTAGTGGTTCGGGACAGGCCATAGGTGAAAAACTGTTTTTT
>.|TRBV10-3|.|TRBJ2-7
CAITRGTGEQYF
TGTGCCATCACTAGGGGCACGGGCGAGCAGTACTTC
>.|TRBV6-5|TRBD1|TRBJ1-6
CASSLTGENSPLHF
TGTGCCAGCAGTCTAACAGGGGAGAATTCACCCCTCCACTTT
>.|TRBV5-1|TRBD1|TRBJ2-7
CASSMDRTYEQYF
TGCGCCAGCAGCATGGACAGGACCTACGAGCAGTACTTC
>once|TRBV2|TRBD1|TRBJ1-4
CASSLVGTGFEKLFF
TGTGCCAGCAGCCTCGTGGGGACAGGGTTTGAAAAACTGTTTTTT
>.|TRBV18|.|TRBJ2-7
CASSPPRGEGDYEQYF
TGTGCCAGCTCACCACCCCGGGGCGAGGGGGACTACGAGCAGTACTTC
>few|TRBV19|.|TRBJ1-2
CASSINQRGYTF
TGTGCCAGTAGTATCAATCAGCGAGGCTACACCTTC
>.|TRBV5-1|TRBD2|TRBJ2-3
CASSPTSGGGHTQYF
TGCGCCAGCAGCCCCACTAGCGGGGGCGGGCATACGCAGTATTTT
>.|TRBV18|.|TRBJ2-7
CASSPLASYEQYF
TGTGCCAGCTCACCACTTGCGTCCTACGAGCAGTACTTC
>.|TRBV11-2|.|TRBJ1-3
CASSSLLQELHTIYF
TGTGCCAGCAGTTCCCTTTTACAGGAGCTTCACACCATATATTTT
>.|TRBV6-5|.|TRBJ1-3
CASRYSGNTIYF
TGTGCCAGCCGCTACTCTGGAAACACCATATATTTT
>.|TRBV2|TRBD2|TRBJ2-1
CASSQGVAGTHNEQFF
TGTGCCAGCAGTCAGGGAGTAGCGGGGACTCATAATGAGCAGTTCTTC
>.|TRBV14|.|TRBJ2-1
CASSRVGGAKNEQFF
TGTGCCAGCAGCCGAGTTGGTGGGGCGAAAAATGAGCAGTTCTTC
>.|TRBV7-2|TRBD1|TRBJ1-2
CASSSPDRANYGYTF
TGTGCCAGCAGCTCCCCGGACAGGGCGAACTATGGCTACACCTTC